This entry describes one T cell receptor (beta chain). No antigen is known for it. These data come from a study of blood T cells in healthy people across ages. Findings and caveats of the study: Across the age range, TCR beta diversity per million T cells fell in a roughly linear way. Unsorted PBMC material precluded a definitive naive versus antigen-experienced comparison. Higher naive T cell percentage went strongly together with higher TCR beta diversity.

Then a second PCR, running roughly 6 to 12 cycles, was carried out with a sample-barcoded 5' primer and a J-beta primer mix. TCRdb processed the 5' RACE reads anew with MiXCR; each CDR3 protein has one entry. This table has hundreds of thousands of distinct CDR3 sequences, 56% appearing once. Sequencing input: blood. The TCR sequence derives from a man in his forties in good health.

The CDR3 loop is CASSNPPGTPYTEAFF. The DNA of the CDR3 is TGCGCCAGCAGCAACCCCCCCGGGACTCCTTACACTGAAGCTTTCTTT. The V and J genes are TRBV5-1 and TRBJ1-1; D might be TRBD1 (5 bases). The V gene's germline CDR1 is SGHRS and CDR2 YFSETQ. The ends were cut back, 4 bases at V and 3 bases at J, with 19 bases in the middle. The CDR3 loop spans 16 amino acids.